These 24 T cell receptor beta chains were all obtained from the same sample, sequenced in a study of T cell clonality in common variable immunodeficiency. The assay was immunoSEQ multiplex PCR, and TCRdb's table has in-frame clones only and misses some. The sample contains 30,000 or so clones, none of them singletons. The sample comprised peripheral blood mononuclear cells. The receptors derive from a person between 18 and 75 years old in good health.

The sample holds many counts of this clone. The CDR3 end lies 3 residues beyond the end of the read and is filled in from the germline J gene. The chain employs TRBV5-6 and TRBJ2-2; TRBD2 agrees at 8 bases. The CDR3 sequence is 14 residues long. With 3 bases clipped from V and 4 bases from J, the junction kept 2 bases outside the gene matches. From germline, CDR1 is SGHDT and CDR2 YYEEEE. The CDR3 is CASSSGTSTGELFF. The sequenced part of the CDR3 DNA is TGTGCCAGCAGCTCCGGGACTAGCACCGGGGAG.

This clone showed up many times. Coverage ceases 3 residues before the CDR3 finishes, and the germline J gene fills in the end. The gene calls are TRBV9 and TRBJ2-3; TRBD2 matches 9 bases. V trimming: 10 bases; J trimming: 4 bases; junction bases outside the gene matches: 7. The CDR3 has 13 amino acids. Germline CDR1 is SGDLS and CDR2 is YYNGEE. The CDR3: CACKRGEADTQYF. CDR3 DNA, as far as it was read: TGTGCCTGCAAGCGGGGGGAGGCAGATACG.

Many counts were recorded for this clone. The CDR3 extends 3 residues past the end of the read, so its final part is completed from the germline J gene. The V and J genes are TRBV30 and TRBJ1-4; 10 bases match TRBD1. V lost 4 bases to trimming and J lost 8 bases; unmatched junction nucleotides: 16. The CDR3 length is 17 residues. The germline V gene encodes CDR1 GTSNPN and CDR2 SVGIG (reference sequence). The CDR3 here is CAWTTSRTGGMEEKLFF. CDR3 DNA, as far as it was read: TGTGCCTGGACCACCTCAAGGACAGGGGGAATGGAAGAAAAA. Together with reference TRBV30 and TRBJ1-4, the CDR3 gives the full variable domain: SQTIHQWPATLVQPVGSPLSLECTVEGTSNPNLYWYRQAAGRGLQLLFYSVGIGQISSEVPQNLSASRPQDRQFILSSKKLLLSDSGFYLCAWTTSRTGGMEEKLFFGSGTQLSVL.

This clone occurred many times. One end of the junction is discordant with germline, which a read error may explain. With the read ending 3 residues before the CDR3 end, the germline J gene is used to fill in that end. The rearrangement joins TRBV18 to TRBJ1-1; 8 bases map to TRBD1. The germline gives CDR1 KGHSH, CDR2 LQKENI. CDR3 length: 12 residues. The CDR3 loop is CASSPQGVLAFF. Incomplete CDR3 DNA: TGTGCCAGCTCCCCACAGGGGGTGTTG.

On this clone: Read sequence stops 3 residues before the CDR3 end, and the germline J gene provides the missing end. The chain carries TRBV2 and TRBJ1-6, with 8 bases lining up with TRBD1. Germline V CDR1 and CDR2: SNHLY, FYNNEI. The junction had 7 bases not matched to a gene; V was cut back by 4 bases and J by 8 bases. CDR3 length equals 15 residues. CDR3 sequence: CASSGPGTGHSPLHF. The DNA read from the CDR3 is TGTGCCAGCAGTGGACCCGGGACAGGCCATTCACCC. Using reference TRBV2 and TRBJ1-6 for the parts outside the CDR3, the full variable domain is EPEVTQTPSHQVTQMGQEVILRCVPISNHLYFYWYRQILGQKVEFLVSFYNNEISEKSEIFDDQFSVERPDGSNFTLKIRSTKLEDSAMYFCASSGPGTGHSPLHFGNGTRLTVT.

This clone came up many times. Read data end 3 residues before the CDR3 end; the end is taken from the germline J gene. The chain carries TRBV19 and TRBJ1-1; 9 positions match TRBD1. The CDR3 is made up of 15 amino acids. The germline V gene encodes CDR1 LNHDA and CDR2 SQIVND (reference sequence). V lost 2 bases to trimming and J lost 3 bases; unmatched junction nucleotides: 4. The CDR3 bases that were read are TGTGCCAGTAGTATACTTAGGACAGGGGACACTGAA. It is translated as CASSILRTGDTE. Given in full, the CDR3 is CASSILRTGDTEAFF.

There are many counts of this clone. The DNA ends 3 residues before the CDR3 does, and the rest of the CDR3 is filled in from the germline J gene. The J gene is TRBJ2-7, the V gene TRBV4-2; possibly TRBD1 for D (5 bases). There are 17 residues in the CDR3. Germline CDR1 is LGHNA and CDR2 is YNFKEQ. Trimming took 4 bases from V and 1 from J, leaving 20 bases between them. Here the CDR3 reads CASSRRHTGPGSYEQYF. The CDR3 DNA, read in part, is TGTGCCAGCAGCCGGCGACATACAGGACCCGGATCCTACGAG.

As to this clone: The CDR3 is cut off 3 residues early in the read; its end comes from the germline J gene. The chain carries TRBV20-1 and TRBJ2-5; weak D call: TRBD1 (5 bases). The CDR3 is made up of 13 amino acids. Germline-derived CDR1 and CDR2 are DFQATT and SNEGSKA (reference sequence). Trimming pared 5 bases from V and 0 bases from J, leaving 10 bases between. CDR3 bases read: TGCAGTGCTCTGACAGAGCACCAAGAGACC. The encoded protein is CSALTEHQET. The complete CDR3 protein is CSALTEHQETQYF.

This clone appeared many times. The CDR3 extends 3 residues past the end of the read, so its final part is completed from the germline J gene. The genes are TRBV5-1 and TRBJ2-2, with a weak D call TRBD1 (5 bases). CDR3 length: 15 amino acids. V was clipped by 5 bases and J by 4 bases, with 15 bases between them. The germline CDR1 and CDR2 sequences are SGHRS and YFSETQ. CDR3 region: CASRSSGFGTGELFF. The part of the CDR3 DNA that was read is TGCGCCAGCAGGTCTTCAGGGTTCGGCACCGGGGAG.

This clone was recorded many times. The read comes to an end 3 residues before the CDR3 does, leaving the germline J gene to fill in the end. The chain recombines TRBV5-1 with TRBJ2-1, with D maybe TRBD1 (6 bases). Trimming pared 0 bases from V and 4 bases from J, leaving 14 bases between. The CDR3 runs to 16 residues. The germline CDR1 and CDR2 sequences are SGHRS and YFSETQ. CDR3 in amino acids: CASSLDIGGGYNEQFF. The covered CDR3 bases are TGCGCCAGCAGCTTGGATATAGGGGGTGGATACAATGAG.

This clone occurred many times. Partial CDR3 DNA: TGTGCCAGCAGCTTAGGACAGGGGGACTACGAG. Its translation is CASSLGQGDYE. The full CDR3 is CASSLGQGDYEQYF. The chain carries TRBV7-7 and TRBJ2-7; 9 nucleotides align to TRBD1. The read gets to within 3 residues of the CDR3 end, and the germline J gene fills in the rest. The CDR3 has 14 residues. The V gene end was trimmed by 1 base and the J gene end by 3 bases; junction bases not matched to a gene: 1. The germline V gene encodes CDR1 SSHAT and CDR2 FNYEAQ (reference sequence).

In this sample, this clone turned up many times. The read finishes 3 residues shy of the CDR3 end, and the germline J gene is used to complete it. The chain recombines TRBV7-6 with TRBJ1-6, with 7 positions matching TRBD1. From germline, CDR1 is SGHVS and CDR2 FNYEAQ. The CDR3 runs 14 residues. V lost 6 bases to trimming and J lost 4 bases; unmatched junction nucleotides: 3. CDR3: CASSPGQYNSPLHF. The sequenced CDR3 bases are TGTGCCAGCAGTCCGGGACAGTATAATTCACCC.

This clone was counted at least ten times. The sequenced fragment ends 3 residues before the CDR3 boundary, so the rest is inferred from the germline J gene. The chain carries TRBV20-1 and TRBJ2-5; the match to TRBD2 covers 8 bases. The CDR3 length is 16 residues. Germline V lookup: CDR1 DFQATT, CDR2 SNEGSKA (reference sequence). Trimming removed 2 bases from V and 3 bases from J; junction bases left unmatched: 11. This chain's CDR3 is CSARPHGRDFEETQYF. The DNA read from the CDR3 is TGCAGTGCTAGACCCCACGGGAGGGACTTCGAAGAGACC.

This clone occurred many times. The read is 3 residues too short to cover the CDR3 end, so that end is filled in from the germline J gene. The chain links TRBV6-4 to TRBJ2-7, with 10 bases that match TRBD1. Germline V gene sequence: CDR1 MRHNA, CDR2 SNTAGT. Unmatched junction bases numbered 7, after V lost 8 bases and J lost 0 bases. The CDR3 has 15 residues. The CDR3 bases that were read are TGTGCCAGCGCGAGGGACAGGGGACCCTCCTACGAG. Protein product: CASARDRGPSYE. The entire CDR3 is CASARDRGPSYEQYF.

This clone was recorded at least ten times. The sequence runs out 3 residues before the end of the CDR3; the remainder is reconstructed from the germline J gene. This chain uses TRBV5-1 with TRBJ1-1; weak D call: TRBD1 (6 bases). Deletions cut 2 bases from V and 3 bases from J, with 14 bases between. Germline V lookup: CDR1 SGHRS, CDR2 YFSETQ. This CDR3 is built from 15 residues. CDR3 bases read: TGCGCCAGCAGCTTTGGTGGCAGGGGTGACACTGAA. Residues: CASSFGGRGDTE. The CDR3 in full is CASSFGGRGDTEAFF.

This clone was recorded at least ten times. Germline is not matched at one junction end, which may reflect a read error. The read stops 3 residues short of the end of the CDR3; the missing end is completed from the germline J gene. The chain recombines TRBV6-1 with TRBJ1-2; 7 bases agree with TRBD1. The CDR3 contains 15 residues. Germline V CDR1 and CDR2: MNHNS, SASEGT. The CDR3 bases that were read are TGTGCCAGCAGCGAAGGGACAGCAACCCTCTATGGC. Translated: CASSEGTATLYG. The entire CDR3 protein reads CASSEGTATLYGYTF.

This clone has a handful of counts. The sequenced fragment ends 3 residues before the CDR3 boundary, so the rest is inferred from the germline J gene. The chain uses TRBV7-3 and TRBJ1-2; D is perhaps TRBD1 (6 bases). Germline CDR1 SGHTA, CDR2 FQGTGA. This CDR3 has 13 residues. CDR3 protein: CASSLGQGHDYTF. The CDR3 bases that were read are TGTGCCAGCAGCTTAGGGCAGGGGCATGAC.

A remark on this clone: At one end the junction does not follow the germline gene, possibly because of a read error. The DNA ends 3 residues before the CDR3 does, and the rest of the CDR3 is filled in from the germline J gene. This sample also contains other DNA sequences that code for the same CDR3. The rearrangement joins TRBV20-1 to TRBJ1-5; no definite D call. The CDR3 is made up of 13 amino acids. Germline V gene data show CDR1 as DFQATT and CDR2 as SNEGSKA (reference sequence). CDR3 in amino acids: CSARDRGNQPQHF. CDR3 DNA, as far as it was read: TGCAGTGCCAGAGATAGGGGCAATCAGCCC.

Many counts were recorded for this clone. Read data end 3 residues before the CDR3 end; the end is taken from the germline J gene. The chain recombines TRBV18 with TRBJ2-7, with a tentative D call TRBD1 (5 bases). The V gene lost 5 bases and the J gene lost 3 bases, with 23 bases spanning the gap. The CDR3 is 17 amino acids. CDR1 is KGHSH and CDR2 is LQKENI in the germline V gene. CDR3 DNA, as far as it was read: TGTGCCAGCTCATCGATAAAATCAGGGATGCAACTCTACGAG. Encoded protein: CASSSIKSGMQLYE. The full CDR3 sequence reads CASSSIKSGMQLYEQYF.

At least ten counts were recorded for this clone. This CDR3 reads CASSLLQGRNTEAFF. CDR3 DNA, as far as it was read: TGTGCCAGCAGCCTGTTACAGGGGAGGAACACTGAA. The rearrangement joins TRBV7-8 to TRBJ1-1, with TRBD1 matching 7 bases. From the germline J gene comes the end of the CDR3, since the read stops 3 residues before it. CDR3 length: 15 amino acids. Germline CDR1 SGHVS, CDR2 FQNEAQ. V dropped 5 bases and J dropped 1; count of bases not matched to a gene: 7.

This clone showed up many times. The read is 3 residues too short to cover the CDR3 end, so that end is filled in from the germline J gene. This chain joins TRBV9 and TRBJ2-1; a weak D match, TRBD2 (5 bases). Germline CDR1 and CDR2: SGDLS and YYNGEE. The V gene lost 3 bases and the J gene lost 2 bases, with 18 bases spanning the gap. This CDR3 contains 17 residues. This chain's CDR3 is CASSANPGSTPYNEQFF. Incomplete CDR3 DNA: TGTGCCAGCAGCGCAAACCCGGGGTCCACGCCCTACAATGAG.

This clone was recorded many times. Other DNA sequences of this sample code for an identical CDR3. CDR3 sequence: CASSEEGVGYGYTF. The CDR3 bases that were read are TGTGCCAGCAGTGAAGAAGGGGTTGGCTATGGC. V usage is TRBV2 and J usage is TRBJ1-2; possibly TRBD1 for D (5 bases). The read halts 3 residues ahead of the CDR3 end, with the missing end drawn from the germline J gene. The CDR3 has 14 amino acids. Trimming left V 1 base short and J 4 bases short, with 10 bases between. Per germline, CDR1 SNHLY and CDR2 FYNNEI.

This clone was detected many times. The CDR3 bases that were read are TGTGCCAGCAGTCGCACAGGGGTTAAAAACATT. Protein sequence: CASSRTGVKNI. The full CDR3 protein reads CASSRTGVKNIQYF. The rearrangement links TRBV12-3 or TRBV12-4 to TRBJ2-4, with 7 bases identical to TRBD1. The CDR3 end is not reached by the read, which stops 3 residues before it; the germline J gene fills it in. V dropped 5 bases and J dropped 4; count of bases not matched to a gene: 5. This CDR3 has 14 amino acids.

This clone was counted at least ten times. The CDR3 is cut off 3 residues early in the read; its end comes from the germline J gene. This rearrangement joins TRBV2 to TRBJ2-3, with D possibly matching TRBD1 (6 bases). Trimming took 5 bases from V and 0 from J, leaving 12 bases between them. This CDR3 is built from 15 residues. Per germline, CDR1 SNHLY and CDR2 FYNNEI. The CDR3 is CASSPRGMSTDTQYF. The DNA read from the CDR3 is TGTGCCAGCAGTCCCAGGGGAATGAGCACAGATACG.